This TCR beta chain stems from a study of cytomegalovirus exposure and HLA in healthy donors. About the study: Out of 150 million to 200 million T cells, an earlier analysis found about 120 million unique TCR beta sequences in total.

The PCR contained 60 Vbeta and 13 Jbeta primers. TCRdb keeps only in-frame clones here, not all; method: immunoSEQ multiplex PCR. The sample gives about 190,000 clones, around 84% of which show up once; 1.5% to 2% is in the top ten. This CDR3 contains 16 residues. With V trimmed by 4 bases and J by 7 bases, 12 bases remained unmatched. Germline CDR1 reads SGHRS; CDR2 reads YFSETQ. V usage is TRBV5-1 and J usage is TRBJ2-1, with 9 bases fitting TRBD1. This TCR was sampled from a young woman in good health and CMV-seronegative. Sequenced material: PBMCs. The CDR3 DNA sequence: TGCGCCAGCAGCCCCTTTTCACAGGGGGCTAGGAATGAGCAGTTCTTC. Amino acids: CASSPFSQGARNEQFF.